These 9 T cell receptor beta chains were sequenced from one sample in a study of OX40 agonist ivuxolimab in advanced cancers. Only in-frame clones appear in the TCRdb table, and some are missing; sequencing was by immunoSEQ multiplex PCR. The table includes tens of thousands of clones, about nine tenths detected once. The input for sequencing was CD4+ or CD8+ T cells sorted from blood, taken in a trial of the OX40 agonist ivuxolimab. The receptors originated from an adult with an advanced solid tumor such as melanoma, head and neck, liver or kidney cancer.

The chain uses TRBV29-1 and TRBJ2-7; TRBD2 is a possible D gene (5 bases). The CDR3 length is 11 residues. The V and J ends lost 7 bases and 4 bases respectively, with 11 bases between them. From germline, CDR1 is SQVTM and CDR2 ANQGSEA. The CDR3 DNA reads TGCAGCGGACAACGGGGTTACGAGCAGTACTTC. Protein product: CSGQRGYEQYF.

This clone qualifies as medium-sized. The chain recombines TRBV6-1 with TRBJ2-2; D remains unclear. Trimming removed 4 bases at V and 0 bases at J, with 6 bases between. Germline V lookup: CDR1 MNHNS, CDR2 SASEGT. The CDR3 contains 14 residues. CDR3 DNA sequence: TGTGCCAGCAGTGGCCGGGCGAACACCGGGGAGCTGTTTTTT. Residues: CASSGRANTGELFF.

This chain connects TRBV7-2 to TRBJ2-3, with D maybe TRBD2 (5 bases). The CDR3 sequence is 15 residues long. CDR1 is SGHTA, CDR2 FQGNSA, per germline. Trimming shortened V by 1 base and J by 0 bases, and 8 bases separated the two germline ends. CDR3 bases: TGTGCCAGCAGCTTAGACGGAGGTAGCACAGATACGCAGTATTTT. Amino acids: CASSLDGGSTDTQYF.

The chain joins TRBV19 to TRBJ2-7; D unresolved. CDR1 LNHDA and CDR2 SQIVND come from the germline V gene (reference sequence). This CDR3 is 14 amino acids long. V was shortened by 6 bases and J by 2 bases, with 14 bases between the two germline ends. This CDR3 is CASSSLGIPYEQYF. The CDR3 coding sequence is TGTGCCAGTAGCTCCTTAGGGATTCCCTACGAGCAGTACTTC.

Worth noting for this clone: This sample also contains other DNA sequences that code for the same CDR3. This chain links TRBV5-1 with TRBJ2-7; 13 nucleotides agree with TRBD2. CDR1 is SGHRS and CDR2 is YFSETQ in the germline V gene. There are 15 residues in the CDR3. The V and J ends lost 4 bases and 4 bases, in that order; junction bases with no gene match: 5. CDR3 amino acids: CASSPRTSGSYEQYF. The CDR3 DNA sequence: TGCGCCAGCAGCCCCCGGACTAGCGGGAGTTACGAGCAGTACTTC.

V and J are TRBV6-1 and TRBJ2-1; D remains ambiguous. Deletions cut 0 bases from V and 6 bases from J, with 9 bases between. Germline loops: CDR1 MNHNS, CDR2 SASEGT. This CDR3 comprises 14 residues. The CDR3 here is CASSEALPSNEQFF. The CDR3 coding sequence is TGTGCCAGCAGTGAAGCGCTCCCGAGCAATGAGCAGTTCTTC.

The CDR3 loop is CASSIVGGAGDTQYF. In nucleotides, the CDR3 is TGCGCCAGCAGCATTGTTGGCGGGGCGGGAGATACGCAGTATTTT. The genes are TRBV5-1 and TRBJ2-3; TRBD2 is a possible D gene (6 bases). Looked up from germline, CDR1 is SGHRS and CDR2 is YFSETQ. Trimming stripped 4 bases from V and 5 bases from J, with 17 bases between. CDR3 length: 15 amino acids. The full variable domain, with the rest looked up from reference TRBV5-1 and TRBJ2-3, is KAGVTQTPRYLIKTRGQQVTLSCSPISGHRSVSWYQQTPGQGLQFLFEYFSETQRNKGNFPGRFSGRQFSNSRSEMNVSTLELGDSALYLCASSIVGGAGDTQYFGPGTRLTVL.

The CDR3 spells CAWNPLQGGNTEAFF. CDR3 nucleotides: TGTGCCTGGAACCCGTTACAGGGGGGGAACACTGAAGCTTTCTTT. This chain joins TRBV30 and TRBJ1-1; 8 bases are shared with TRBD1. The CDR3 length is 15 residues. Germline loops: CDR1 GTSNPN, CDR2 SVGIG (reference sequence). Losses at the gene ends were 4 bases for V and 1 base for J; bases not matched to a gene: 8.

The table lists this clone with a count of one. This sequence joins TRBV11-2 and TRBJ2-5, with TRBD2 matching over 10 bases. Germline assignment: CDR1 SGHAT and CDR2 FQNNGV. Losses at the gene ends were 0 bases for V and 4 bases for J; bases not matched to a gene: 2. The CDR3 length is 15 residues. CDR3 sequence (DNA): TGTGCCAGCAGCTTAGAGCTAGCGGGAGTAGAGACCCAGTACTTC. Its protein is CASSLELAGVETQYF.